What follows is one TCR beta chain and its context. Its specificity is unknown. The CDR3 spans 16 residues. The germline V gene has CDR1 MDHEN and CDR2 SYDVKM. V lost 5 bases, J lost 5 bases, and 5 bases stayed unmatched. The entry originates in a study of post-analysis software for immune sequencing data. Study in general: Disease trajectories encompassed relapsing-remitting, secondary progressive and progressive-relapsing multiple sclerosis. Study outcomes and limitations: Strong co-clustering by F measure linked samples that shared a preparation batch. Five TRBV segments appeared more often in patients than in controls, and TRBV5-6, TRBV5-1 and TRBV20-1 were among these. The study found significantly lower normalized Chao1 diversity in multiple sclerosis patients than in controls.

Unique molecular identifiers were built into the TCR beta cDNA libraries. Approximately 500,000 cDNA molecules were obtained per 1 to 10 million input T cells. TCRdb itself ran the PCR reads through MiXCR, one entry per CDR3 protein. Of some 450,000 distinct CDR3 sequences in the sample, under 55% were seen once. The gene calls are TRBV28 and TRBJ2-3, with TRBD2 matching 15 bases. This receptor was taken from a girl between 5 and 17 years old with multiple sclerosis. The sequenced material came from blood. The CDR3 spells CASSRGLAGGRDTQYF. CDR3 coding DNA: TGTGCCAGCAGTAGGGGACTAGCGGGAGGTAGAGATACGCAGTATTTT.